This entry is about one T cell receptor (beta chain). Which antigen it targets is not known. At one end the junction does not follow the germline gene, possibly because of a read error. Whole blood was collected in K2EDTA tubes by collaborating institutions according to the institutions' own protocols. For TCRbeta analysis, collaborators shipped samples as frozen whole blood, isolated PBMCs, or DNA extracted from either of those sample types. The germline V gene gives CDR1 as SGHRS and CDR2 as YFSETQ. The CDR3 sequence holds 13 residues, the cysteine and phenylalanine included. Of all the DNA, just the CDR3 is kept, 39 bases in frame from base 1. This sample was included in a study of blood T cell repertoires in COVID-19 (dated by TCRdb to 2018 to 2020). Context from the whole study: Collaborator samples came from the United States, Italy and Spain and covered acute and convalescent phases of COVID-19. The prospective study material was composed of cDNA or gDNA derived from T cells, B-cell-depleted T cells, or PBMCs. The dataset comprised deeply sampled blood TCRbeta repertoires from subjects exposed to, actively infected with, or recovered from COVID-19. The repertoires were released in a freely available public database intended as a resource for research on the immune response to SARS-CoV-2. Samples came from the ongoing ImmuneRACE study (first 160 participants) plus 1,254 subjects from 6 global collaborators. A de-identified subject ID, COVID-19 status, age in years and sex were almost always included in the sample metadata. HLA class I and class II types, where available, came from metadata supplied by the sample provider rather than from assay-based typing.

Summary of the overall study and its limitations: How much clinical and demographic metadata was included differed by source and by participant, and the metadata was provided uncurated.

The immunoSEQ Assay, a bias-controlled multiplex PCR, was used to amplify TCRbeta CDR3 regions from genomic DNA. Per the source publication's procedure: The number of nucleated cells in each sample was estimated by amplification of reference gene primers within the assay. Sequence reads were collapsed and filtered to measure the absolute abundance of every unique TCRbeta CDR3 rearrangement. For each sample, productive Simpson clonality was calculated as the square root of Simpson's diversity index across productive rearrangements. As stored in TCRdb, this immuneACCESS dataset retains in-frame rearrangements with V and J assigned. A fraction of the clones does not appear; measured against another copy, unresolved V genes explain less than half of the discrepancy, and the remainder lacks a known reason. V and J calls and clone size are those listed in that table; D and trimming were worked out from the DNA. This sample gives some 670,000 clones in total; 75% to 90% of them show up just once. The ten largest clones take up 0.2% to 0.3% of the sample.

The chain employs TRBV5-1 and TRBJ1-2, with the identity of the D gene unclear. Material: peripheral blood. The receptor comes from a woman between 18 and 30 years old with acute or convalescent COVID-19. The bases are TGCGCCAGCAGGTTGGACTCAAACTATGGCTACACCTTC. It is translated as CASRLDSNYGYTF.